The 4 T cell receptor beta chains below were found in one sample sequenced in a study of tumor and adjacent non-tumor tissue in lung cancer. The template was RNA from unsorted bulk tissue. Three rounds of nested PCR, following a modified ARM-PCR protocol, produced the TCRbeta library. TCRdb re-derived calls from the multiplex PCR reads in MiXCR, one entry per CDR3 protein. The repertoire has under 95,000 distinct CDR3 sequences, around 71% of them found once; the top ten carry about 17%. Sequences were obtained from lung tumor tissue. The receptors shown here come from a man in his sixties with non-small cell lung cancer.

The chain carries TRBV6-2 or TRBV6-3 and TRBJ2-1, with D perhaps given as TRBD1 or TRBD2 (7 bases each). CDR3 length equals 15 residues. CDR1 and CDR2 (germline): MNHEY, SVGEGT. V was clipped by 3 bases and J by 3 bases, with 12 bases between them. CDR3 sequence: CASSYQGGVYNEQFF. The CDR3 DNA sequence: TGTGCCAGCAGTTATCAGGGGGGGGTCTACAATGAGCAGTTCTTC.

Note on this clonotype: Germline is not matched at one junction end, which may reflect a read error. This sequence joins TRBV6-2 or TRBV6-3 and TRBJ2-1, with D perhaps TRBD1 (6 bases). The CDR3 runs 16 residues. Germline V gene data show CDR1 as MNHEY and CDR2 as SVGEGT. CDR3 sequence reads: CSSSTPIIARDNEQFF. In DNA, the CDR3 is TGTTCCAGCAGCACCCCGATAATAGCGAGGGACAATGAACAGTTCTTC.

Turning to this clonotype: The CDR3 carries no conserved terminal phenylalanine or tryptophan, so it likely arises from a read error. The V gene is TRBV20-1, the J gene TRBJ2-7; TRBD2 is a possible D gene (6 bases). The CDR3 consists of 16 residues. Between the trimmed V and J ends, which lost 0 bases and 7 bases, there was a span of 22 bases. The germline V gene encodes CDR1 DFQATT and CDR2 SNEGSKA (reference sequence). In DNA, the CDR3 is TGCAGTGCTAGAGATGGGGGGACCCGTCCTACGGGAGAGCAGTACTCC. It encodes CSARDGGTRPTGEQYS.

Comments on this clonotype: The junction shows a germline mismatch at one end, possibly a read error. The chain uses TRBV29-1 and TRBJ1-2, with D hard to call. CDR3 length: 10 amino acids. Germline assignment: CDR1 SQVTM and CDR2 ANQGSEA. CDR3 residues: CSAEREGYTF. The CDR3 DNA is TGTAGCGCCGAGAGGGAGGGCTACACCTTC.